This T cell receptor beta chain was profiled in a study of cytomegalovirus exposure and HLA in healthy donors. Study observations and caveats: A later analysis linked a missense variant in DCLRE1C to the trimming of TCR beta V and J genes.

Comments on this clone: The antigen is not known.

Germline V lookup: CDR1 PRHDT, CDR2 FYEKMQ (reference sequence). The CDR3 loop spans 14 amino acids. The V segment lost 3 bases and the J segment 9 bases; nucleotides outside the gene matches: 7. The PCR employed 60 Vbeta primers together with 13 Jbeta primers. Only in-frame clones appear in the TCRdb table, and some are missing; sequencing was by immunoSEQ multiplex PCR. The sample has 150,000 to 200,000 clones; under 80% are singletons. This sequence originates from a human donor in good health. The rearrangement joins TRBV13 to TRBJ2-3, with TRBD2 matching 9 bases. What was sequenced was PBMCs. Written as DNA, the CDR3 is TGTGCCAGCAGCTTGGGTGGAGCGGGGGGAACGCAGTATTTT. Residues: CASSLGGAGGTQYF.